These T cell receptor beta chains were read from a single sample in a study of blood T cells in healthy people across ages. TCRdb itself ran the 5' RACE reads through MiXCR, one entry per CDR3 protein. The sample shows 550,000 to 750,000 distinct CDR3 sequences, around a fifth of them seen only once. The sample taken for sequencing was blood. The receptors were gathered from a man in his 70s in good health. Each CDR3 is given with its conserved first and last residue. The D gene is left open where the match is weak. For some rows the clone size is stated as once, few or many, or as a class when expanded; others skip it.

CDR3	DNA	V	J	size	D
CSVDSQQETQYF	TGCAGCGTTGACTCGCAGCAAGAGACCCAGTACTTC	TRBV29-1	TRBJ2-5	-	-
CASSLWDRDNQPQHF	TGTGCCAGCAGTTTGTGGGACAGGGACAATCAGCCCCAGCATTTT	TRBV28	TRBJ1-5	-	TRBD1
CASSLGKGDYEQYF	TGCGCCAGCAGCCTCGGTAAAGGGGACTACGAGCAGTACTTC	TRBV4-3	TRBJ2-7	-	-
CASSPETQGGQYF	TGTGCCAGCTCACCGGAGACCCAGGGGGGCCAGTACTTC	TRBV18	TRBJ2-5	many	-
CASSKAHSLQETQYF	TGTGCCAGCAGCAAAGCGCATTCCTTGCAAGAGACCCAGTACTTC	TRBV21-1	TRBJ2-5	-	-
CASSPTLADSRDEQFF	TGCGCCAGCAGCCCAACACTAGCGGATTCTAGGGATGAGCAGTTCTTC	TRBV5-1	TRBJ2-1	-	TRBD2
CASLTGAYNEQFF	TGTGCCAGCTTAACCGGGGCCTACAATGAGCAGTTCTTC	TRBV2	TRBJ2-1	once	-
CASSAALGTGELFF	TGTGCCAGCAGCGCCGCGCTAGGCACCGGGGAGCTGTTTTTT	TRBV9	TRBJ2-2	-	-
CSGPIPGLWNTEAFF	TGCAGTGGCCCCATCCCGGGACTGTGGAACACTGAAGCTTTCTTT	TRBV20-1	TRBJ1-1	-	-
CASRMEGGTDTQYF	TGTGCCAGCAGAATGGAGGGAGGCACAGATACGCAGTATTTT	TRBV27	TRBJ2-3	-	-
CASVGLAGVTDTQYF	TGTGCCAGCGTTGGGCTAGCGGGAGTAACAGATACGCAGTATTTT	TRBV27	TRBJ2-3	many	TRBD2
CSVETRDTQYF	TGCAGCGTTGAAACCAGGGATACGCAGTATTTT	TRBV29-1	TRBJ2-3	many	-
CASSLGFLDEQFF	TGTGCCAGCAGCTTAGGTTTCTTGGATGAGCAGTTCTTC	TRBV7-9	TRBJ2-1	once	-
CASPTPGGGNSPLHF	TGTGCCAGCCCCACCCCAGGGGGCGGGAATTCACCCCTCCACTTT	TRBV21-1	TRBJ1-6	few	-
CASRPWGQETQYF	TGTGCCAGCAGACCTTGGGGTCAAGAGACCCAGTACTTC	TRBV12-3/TRBV12-4	TRBJ2-5	-	-
CASSLSGISSSGNTIYF	TGTGCCAGCTCCCTGAGTGGCATCTCCTCCTCTGGAAACACCATATATTTT	TRBV2	TRBJ1-3	-	-
CASSLEVQGYEQYF	TGTGCCAGCAGCTTAGAGGTCCAAGGGTACGAGCAGTACTTC	TRBV7-2	TRBJ2-7	-	-
CASSYVRGDGYTF	TGTGCCAGCAGTTACGTCCGAGGGGATGGCTACACCTTC	TRBV27	TRBJ1-2	-	-
CASSLQGILYGYTF	TGTGCCAGCAGTCTCCAGGGGATCCTCTATGGCTACACCTTC	TRBV28	TRBJ1-2	few	-
CASSPRQISYNEQFF	TGTGCCAGCAGCCCCAGACAAATTTCCTACAATGAGCAGTTCTTC	TRBV12-3/TRBV12-4	TRBJ2-1	many	-
CASSHLSGASTDTQYF	TGTGCCAGCAGTCACCTTAGCGGAGCTAGCACAGATACGCAGTATTTT	TRBV12-3/TRBV12-4	TRBJ2-3	few	-
CASSLGQSRETQYF	TGTGCCAGCAGTTTGGGACAGTCTAGGGAGACCCAGTACTTC	TRBV28	TRBJ2-5	-	TRBD1
CASSQDTAGRPYDEQFF	TGTGCCAGCAGCCAAGATACGGCAGGGAGACCCTACGATGAGCAGTTCTTC	TRBV3-1	TRBJ2-1	-	-
CASSPGREQGTSGSRDEQFF	TGCGCCAGCAGCCCCGGGAGAGAGCAAGGGACTAGCGGGAGTCGGGATGAGCAGTTCTTC	TRBV5-1	TRBJ2-1	few	TRBD2
CASSQQGGTDTQYF	TGTGCCAGCTCACAACAGGGAGGGACAGATACGCAGTATTTT	TRBV18	TRBJ2-3	few	-
CASSEIAALNTEAFF	TGTGCCAGCAGTGAGATTGCAGCACTGAACACTGAAGCTTTCTTT	TRBV2	TRBJ1-1	-	-
CASSFRGTRSEQFF	TGTGCCAGCAGCTTTCGCGGGACTAGAAGTGAGCAGTTCTTC	TRBV5-6	TRBJ2-1	few	TRBD2
CASISGSLSYEQYF	TGTGCCAGCATTAGCGGGAGTCTATCCTACGAGCAGTACTTC	TRBV6-1	TRBJ2-7	-	TRBD2